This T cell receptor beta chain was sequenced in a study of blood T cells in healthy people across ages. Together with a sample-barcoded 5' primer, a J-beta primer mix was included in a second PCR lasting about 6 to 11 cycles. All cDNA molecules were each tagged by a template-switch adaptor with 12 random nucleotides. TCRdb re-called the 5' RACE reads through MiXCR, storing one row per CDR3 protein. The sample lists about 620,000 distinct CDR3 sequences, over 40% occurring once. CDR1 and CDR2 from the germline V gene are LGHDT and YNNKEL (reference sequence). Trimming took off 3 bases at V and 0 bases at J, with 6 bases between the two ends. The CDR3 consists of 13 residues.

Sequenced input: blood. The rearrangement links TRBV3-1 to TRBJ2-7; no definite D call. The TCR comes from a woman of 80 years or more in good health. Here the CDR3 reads CASSQIASYEQYF. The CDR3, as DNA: TGTGCCAGCAGCCAGATTGCCTCCTACGAGCAGTACTTC.